This TCR beta chain was sequenced during a study of shared clonotypes between healthy human individuals. In the study overall: Each donor contributed plates that comprised three CD4 naive, three CD4 memory, two CD8 naive and one CD8 memory.

Deep-level assay runs were performed. Replicate PCRs run on sorted subsets employed 200 ng DNA, 30,000 to 35,000 T cell genomes. Some clones are missing from TCRdb's copy, which holds only in-frame ones; the method was immunoSEQ multiplex PCR. The sample consists of 2 million to 2.5 million clones, about 94% of them appearing once. The CDR3 consists of 15 residues. Germline V gene data show CDR1 as LNHDA and CDR2 as SQIVND (reference sequence). V lost 4 bases and J lost 4, with 16 bases in between. Every one of the donors was a Caucasian adult that lived in Nashville, Tennessee. This receptor was taken from a man aged 18-30 years in good health. The gene calls are TRBV19 and TRBJ1-2; D is possibly TRBD1 (6 bases). The sample was naive CD4+ T cells sorted from blood. Subset meaning: CD45RA+ positively selected. DNA of the CDR3: TGTGCCAGTAGTACCCCGGGGGGGCAGAGCTATGGCTACACCTTC. It codes for CASSTPGGQSYGYTF.